The 3 T cell receptor beta chains below were found in one sample sequenced in a study of T cell responses to AZD1222 COVID-19 vaccine. Produced via immunoSEQ multiplex PCR; TCRdb's table is partial and in-frame only. The table lists 90,000 to 110,000 clones, approximately 90% of them singletons. Material: peripheral blood, obtained on day 0 of AZD1222 vaccination. Every receptor here comes from an adult in good health.

The V call is TRBV5-4, the J call TRBJ2-3, with 10 bases matching TRBD2. V shed 2 bases and J 6 bases; nucleotides not matched to a gene: 9. The germline gives CDR1 SGHNT, CDR2 YYREEE (reference sequence). This CDR3 contains 16 residues. The CDR3 loop is CASSFSLAGGKDTQYF. The CDR3 region has the DNA TGTGCCAGCAGCTTCTCCTTAGCGGGGGGCAAGGATACGCAGTATTTT.

This sequence joins TRBV4-3 and TRBJ1-1, with TRBD1 matching 7 bases. The germline CDR1 and CDR2 sequences are LGHNA and YSLEER. The CDR3 has 16 residues. The junction had 6 bases not matched to a gene; V was cut back by 1 base and J by 1 base. The DNA for the CDR3 is TGCGCCAGCAGCCAAGTGAGACAGGGCGGGAACACTGAAGCTTTCTTT. Amino acid sequence: CASSQVRQGGNTEAFF.

The CDR3 DNA is TGCGCCAGCAGCCAAGATTTAGGCGGAGTCGGAGAGCAGTTCTTC. It translates to CASSQDLGGVGEQFF. This chain links TRBV4-3 with TRBJ2-1; D unclear. CDR3 length: 15 amino acids. The V and J ends lost 0 bases and 10 bases respectively, with 16 bases between them. Germline V gene lookup returns CDR1 LGHNA and CDR2 YSLEER.